The sequence of this T cell receptor beta chain was determined in a study of early T cells in non-severe SARS-CoV-2 infection. This clonotype was seen many times. TCRdb processed the 5' RACE reads anew with MiXCR; each CDR3 protein has one entry. The sample shows more than 65,000 distinct CDR3 sequences, 12% of them seen only once. The CDR3 extends over 14 amino acids. Between the trimmed V and J ends, which lost 5 bases and 7 bases, there was a span of 17 bases. CDR1 and CDR2 (germline): MDHEN, SYDVKM. This chain connects TRBV28 to TRBJ1-2, with no clear D. This clonotype was obtained from an adult who was a healthcare worker with PCR-confirmed SARS-CoV-2 infection or an uninfected control (not recorded which). Sequencing used whole blood. This CDR3 reads CASSPLGLLSGYTF. CDR3 sequence (DNA): TGTGCCAGCAGTCCCCTTGGCTTATTAAGTGGCTACACCTTC.